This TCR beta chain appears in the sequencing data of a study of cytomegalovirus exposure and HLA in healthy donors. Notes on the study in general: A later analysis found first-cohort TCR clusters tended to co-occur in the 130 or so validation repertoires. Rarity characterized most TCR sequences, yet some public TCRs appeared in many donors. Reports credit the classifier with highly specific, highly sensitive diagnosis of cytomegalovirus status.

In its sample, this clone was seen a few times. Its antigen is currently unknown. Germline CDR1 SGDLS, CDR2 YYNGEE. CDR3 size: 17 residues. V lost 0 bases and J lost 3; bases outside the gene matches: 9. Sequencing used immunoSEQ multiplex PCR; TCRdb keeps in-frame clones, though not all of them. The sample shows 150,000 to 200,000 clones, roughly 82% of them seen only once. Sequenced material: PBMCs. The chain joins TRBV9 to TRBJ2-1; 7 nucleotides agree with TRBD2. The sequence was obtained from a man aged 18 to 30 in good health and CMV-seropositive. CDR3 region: CASSVDPPSGIYNEQFF. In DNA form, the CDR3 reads TGTGCCAGCAGCGTAGATCCCCCTAGCGGAATCTACAATGAGCAGTTCTTC. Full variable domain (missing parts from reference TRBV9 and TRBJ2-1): DSGVTQTPKHLITATGQRVTLRCSPRSGDLSVYWYQQSLDQGLQFLIQYYNGEERAKGNILERFSAQQFPDLHSELNLSSLELGDSALYFCASSVDPPSGIYNEQFFGPGTRLTVL.